The 15 T cell receptor beta chains presented below share a single source sample, sequenced in a study of T cell responses to AZD1222 COVID-19 vaccine. Produced via immunoSEQ multiplex PCR; TCRdb's table is partial and in-frame only. Of roughly 110,000 clones listed, about 80% are singletons. Sequences were derived from peripheral blood, sampled on day 0 of AZD1222 vaccination. Every receptor here comes from an adult in good health.

J is TRBJ2-3 and V is TRBV7-3; tentatively, D is TRBD1 (6 bases). Trimming removed 2 bases from V and 4 bases from J, with 13 bases in between. The CDR3 spans 15 residues. Germline V lookup: CDR1 SGHTA, CDR2 FQGTGA. The CDR3 bases are TGTGCCAGCAGCTTACAGGGGTTGAGGGCAGATACGCAGTATTTT. Translated, it gives CASSLQGLRADTQYF.

V and J are TRBV15 and TRBJ1-5; D is uncertain. CDR3 length: 14 residues. Germline V gives CDR1 LNHNV, CDR2 YYDKDF (reference sequence). Trimming took off 3 bases at V and 0 bases at J, with 6 bases between the two ends. This CDR3 is CATSSDNSNQPQHF. The CDR3 region has the DNA TGTGCCACCAGCAGTGATAATAGCAATCAGCCCCAGCATTTT.

Ten or more counts support this clone. The gene calls are TRBV7-6 and TRBJ2-1; 8 bases fit TRBD1. The trim removed 2 bases at V and 5 bases at J, leaving 8 bases unmatched. Germline assignment: CDR1 SGHVS and CDR2 FNYEAQ. The CDR3 loop spans 16 amino acids. CDR3 region: CASSLNRGLENNEQFF. Written as DNA, the CDR3 is TGTGCCAGCAGCTTAAACAGGGGGTTGGAGAACAATGAGCAGTTCTTC.

V gene TRBV6-5 combines with J gene TRBJ1-2; maybe TRBD1 (5 bases). The CDR3 contains 12 residues. V gave up 6 bases and J gave up 1 base, with 6 bases separating them. CDR1 and CDR2 (germline): MNHEY, SVGAGI. For the CDR3, the DNA is TGTGCCAGCAGAGACAGTAACTATGGCTACACCTTC. The encoded protein is CASRDSNYGYTF.

V and J are TRBV4-1 and TRBJ2-5; 7 bases line up with TRBD1. Per the germline V gene, CDR1 is MGHRA and CDR2 is YSYEKL. The CDR3 loop spans 15 amino acids. V dropped 4 bases and J dropped 4; count of bases not matched to a gene: 9. The CDR3 nucleotides are TGCGCCAGCAGCCCGAACCGGGCAGGGGGAGAGACCCAGTACTTC. Amino acid sequence: CASSPNRAGGETQYF.

The chain carries TRBV19 and TRBJ2-5, with TRBD2 matching 9 bases. CDR3 length: 16 residues. The germline gives CDR1 LNHDA, CDR2 SQIVND (reference sequence). Unmatched junction bases numbered 12, after V lost 5 bases and J lost 5 bases. The DNA of the CDR3 is TGTGCCAGTAGTTCGCTGGCGGGAGGGATTGGGGAGACCCAGTACTTC. Protein: CASSSLAGGIGETQYF.

This chain joins TRBV12-3 or TRBV12-4 and TRBJ1-4; D is unresolved. V shed 4 bases and J shed 8 bases, with 5 bases lying between them. The CDR3 spans 11 residues. The CDR3 nucleotides read TGTGCCAGCAGTTCGGGGGAAAAACTGTTTTTT. Translating gives CASSSGEKLFF.

The J gene is TRBJ1-1, the V gene TRBV5-4; D remains unclear. Germline V gene sequence: CDR1 SGHNT, CDR2 YYREEE (reference sequence). CDR3 size: 15 residues. The V end lost 3 bases, the J end lost 5 bases, and 17 bases lay between the germline ends. CDR3 in DNA: TGTGCCAGCAGCTGGAAGGGTCATGGTATTACTGAAGCTTTCTTT. Translating it yields CASSWKGHGITEAFF.

CDR3 coding DNA: TGCAGCGTCCCCCGACTAGGGCTCAATGAGCAGTTCTTC. This encodes CSVPRLGLNEQFF. V and J are TRBV29-1 and TRBJ2-1, with a possible D match to TRBD2 (6 bases). The CDR3 is 13 residues long. Germline assignment: CDR1 SQVTM and CDR2 ANQGSEA. V lost 6 bases and J 6 bases, leaving 15 bases between the germline ends.

This chain links TRBV9 with TRBJ2-2, with TRBD2 matching 8 bases. Per the germline V gene, CDR1 is SGDLS and CDR2 is YYNGEE. J lost 6 bases, V lost 2 bases, and 12 bases had no gene match. The length of the CDR3 is 17 residues. The CDR3 sequence: CASSVGLRGVDPGELFF. In DNA form, the CDR3 reads TGTGCCAGCAGCGTGGGGTTGCGGGGGGTAGATCCCGGGGAGCTGTTTTTT.

V and J are TRBV9 and TRBJ1-4; the D gene is possibly TRBD1 (5 bases). V shed 0 bases and J shed 1 base, with 7 bases lying between them. The CDR3 consists of 15 residues. Germline V gene lookup returns CDR1 SGDLS and CDR2 YYNGEE. The CDR3 loop is CASSVDRGTNEKLFF. In DNA form, the CDR3 reads TGTGCCAGCAGCGTAGATAGGGGAACTAATGAAAAACTGTTTTTT.

The V and J genes are TRBV6-5 and TRBJ2-3, with D unclear. Germline values: CDR1 MNHEY, CDR2 SVGAGI. The V end lost 8 bases, the J end lost 4 bases, and 19 bases lay between the germline ends. This CDR3 comprises 15 residues. The CDR3 reads CASGSSMVVADTQYF. The CDR3, as DNA: TGTGCCAGCGGTTCCAGTATGGTTGTCGCAGATACGCAGTATTTT.

The chain uses TRBV5-4 and TRBJ1-1; TRBD1 matches at 10 bases. Germline CDR1 SGHNT, CDR2 YYREEE (reference sequence). The CDR3 is made up of 16 amino acids. After removal of 4 bases from V and 0 bases from J, the junction contained 6 bases not matched to a gene. CDR3 bases: TGTGCCAGCAGCCGGGGCGGGACAGGGGTGAACACTGAAGCTTTCTTT. This sequence encodes CASSRGGTGVNTEAFF.

This rearrangement joins TRBV11-2 to TRBJ2-1, with 9 nucleotides matching TRBD2. The CDR3 is 15 residues long. The V and J ends lost 3 bases and 8 bases, in that order; junction bases with no gene match: 8. CDR1 is SGHAT and CDR2 is FQNNGV in the germline V gene. The CDR3 DNA reads TGTGCCAGCAGCTTGAGCGCGGGAGGGTTTGATGAGCAGTTCTTC. This gives the protein CASSLSAGGFDEQFF.

The gene calls are TRBV12-3 or TRBV12-4 and TRBJ2-5; no clear D. The CDR3 totals 13 residues. Trimming left V 2 bases short and J 1 base short, with 5 bases between. As DNA, the CDR3 is TGTGCCAGCAGTTTAAATACCCAAGAGACCCAGTACTTC. The encoded protein is CASSLNTQETQYF.